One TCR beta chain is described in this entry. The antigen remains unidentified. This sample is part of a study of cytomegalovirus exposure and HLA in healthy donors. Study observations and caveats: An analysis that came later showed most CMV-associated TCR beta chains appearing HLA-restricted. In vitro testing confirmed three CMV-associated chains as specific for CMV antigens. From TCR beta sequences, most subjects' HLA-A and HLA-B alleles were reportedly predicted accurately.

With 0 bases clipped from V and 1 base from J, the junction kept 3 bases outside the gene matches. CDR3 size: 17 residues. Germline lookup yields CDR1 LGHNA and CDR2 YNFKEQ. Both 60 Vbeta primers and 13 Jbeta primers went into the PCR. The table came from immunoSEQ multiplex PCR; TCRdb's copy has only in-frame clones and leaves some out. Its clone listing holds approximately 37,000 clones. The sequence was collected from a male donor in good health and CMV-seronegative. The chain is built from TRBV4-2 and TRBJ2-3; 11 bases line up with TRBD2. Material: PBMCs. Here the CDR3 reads CASSQDLAGGGTDTQYF. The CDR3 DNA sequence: TGTGCCAGCAGCCAAGATCTAGCGGGGGGAGGCACAGATACGCAGTATTTT.